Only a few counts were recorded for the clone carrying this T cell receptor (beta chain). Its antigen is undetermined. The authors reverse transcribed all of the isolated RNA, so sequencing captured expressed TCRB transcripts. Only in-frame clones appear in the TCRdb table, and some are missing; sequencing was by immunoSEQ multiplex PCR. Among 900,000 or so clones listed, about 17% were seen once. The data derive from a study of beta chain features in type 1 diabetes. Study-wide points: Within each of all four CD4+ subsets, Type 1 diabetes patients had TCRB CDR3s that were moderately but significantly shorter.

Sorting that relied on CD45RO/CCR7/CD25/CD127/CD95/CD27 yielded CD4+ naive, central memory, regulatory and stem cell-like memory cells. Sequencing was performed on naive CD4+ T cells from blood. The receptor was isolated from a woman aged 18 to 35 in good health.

The chain's CDR3 is CASSPVLLNEQFF. CDR3 nucleotides: TGTGCCAGCTCACCAGTTTTGTTGAATGAGCAGTTCTTC. This sequence joins TRBV18 and TRBJ2-1; no definite D call. V gave up 2 bases and J gave up 7 bases, with 9 bases separating them. CDR3 length: 13 amino acids. The germline V gene encodes CDR1 KGHSH and CDR2 LQKENI. Supplemented by reference TRBV18 and TRBJ2-1, the full variable domain reads NAGVMQNPRHLVRRRGQEARLRCSPMKGHSHVYWYRQLPEEGLKFMVYLQKENIIDESGMPKERFSAEFPKEGPSILRIQQVVRGDSAAYFCASSPVLLNEQFFGPGTRLTVL.